The TCR beta chain under discussion was sequenced for a study of blood T cell repertoires in COVID-19. In the study overall: PBMCs, B-cell-depleted T cells, or T cells provided the cDNA or gDNA that made up the material.

Per the authors' pipeline: Nucleated cell number was recorded as an estimate derived from reference gene primer amplification. Measured with immunoSEQ multiplex PCR; TCRdb has only the in-frame clones, and not every one. The DNA was the basis for D and trimming; V, J and clone size are from that table. The sample includes under 450,000 clones, roughly nine tenths seen only once; the top ten take more than 0.85%. Living in 20 to 30 US areas, the participants were between roughly 18 and 95 years of age. The germline V gene encodes CDR1 MNHEY and CDR2 SVGAGI. The trim removed 6 bases at V and 14 bases at J, leaving 13 bases unmatched. This CDR3 contains 13 residues.

This TCR derives from a woman in her 40s who had been exposed to COVID-19. The chain carries TRBV6-5 and TRBJ1-2; 9 bases agree with TRBD1. The sequenced sample consisted of PBMCs or T cells enriched from blood (not recorded which). This CDR3 reads CASRRGTGTLRTF. The CDR3 DNA sequence: TGTGCCAGCAGACGCGGGACAGGGACATTAAGGACCTTC.